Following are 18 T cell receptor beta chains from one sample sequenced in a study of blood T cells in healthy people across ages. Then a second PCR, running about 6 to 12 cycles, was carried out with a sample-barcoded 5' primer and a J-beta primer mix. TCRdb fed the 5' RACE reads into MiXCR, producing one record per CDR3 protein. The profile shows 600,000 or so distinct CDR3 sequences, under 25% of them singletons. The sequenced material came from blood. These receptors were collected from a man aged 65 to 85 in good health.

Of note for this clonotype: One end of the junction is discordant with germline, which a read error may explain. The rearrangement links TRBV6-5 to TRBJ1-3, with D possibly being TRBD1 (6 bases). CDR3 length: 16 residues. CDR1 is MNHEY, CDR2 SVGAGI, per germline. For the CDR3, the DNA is TGTGCCAGCAGTTACTCGAACACGGGGGCAGGAAACACCCTATATTTT. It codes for CASSYSNTGAGNTLYF.

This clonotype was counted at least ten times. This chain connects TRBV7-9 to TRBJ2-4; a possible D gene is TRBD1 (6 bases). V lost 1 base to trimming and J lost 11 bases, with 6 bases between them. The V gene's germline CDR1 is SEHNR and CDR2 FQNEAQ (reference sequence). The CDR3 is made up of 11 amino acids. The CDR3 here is CASSLGGLQYF. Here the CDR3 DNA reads TGTGCCAGCAGCTTAGGGGGGCTTCAGTACTTC.

The CDR3 protein is CSAPDMSSGKLFF. The CDR3 DNA reads TGCAGTGCCCCAGACATGTCCTCCGGAAAACTGTTTTTT. This rearrangement joins TRBV20-1 to TRBJ1-4; D call uncertain. The V gene's germline CDR1 is DFQATT and CDR2 SNEGSKA (reference sequence). The CDR3 covers 13 residues. V was clipped by 6 bases and J by 10 bases, with 18 bases between them.

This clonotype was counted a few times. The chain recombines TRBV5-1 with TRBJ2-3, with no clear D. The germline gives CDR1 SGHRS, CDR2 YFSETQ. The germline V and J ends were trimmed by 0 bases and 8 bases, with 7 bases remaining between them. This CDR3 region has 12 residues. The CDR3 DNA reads TGCGCCAGCAGCTTGGAAAGGGCTACGCAGTATTTT. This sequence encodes CASSLERATQYF.

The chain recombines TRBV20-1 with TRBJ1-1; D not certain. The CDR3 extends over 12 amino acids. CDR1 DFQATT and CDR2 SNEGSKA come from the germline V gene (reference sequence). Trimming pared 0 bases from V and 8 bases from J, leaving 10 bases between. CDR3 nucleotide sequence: TGCAGTGCTAGAGATCTGGGTTTGGAAGCTTTCTTT. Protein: CSARDLGLEAFF.

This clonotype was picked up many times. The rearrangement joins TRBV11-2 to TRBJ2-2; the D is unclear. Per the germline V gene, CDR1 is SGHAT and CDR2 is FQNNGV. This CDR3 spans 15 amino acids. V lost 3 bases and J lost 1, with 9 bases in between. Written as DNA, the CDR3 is TGTGCCAGCAGCTTCGGTACTCTGAACACCGGGGAGCTGTTTTTT. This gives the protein CASSFGTLNTGELFF. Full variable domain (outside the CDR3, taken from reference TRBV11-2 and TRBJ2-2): EAGVAQSPRYKIIEKRQSVAFWCNPISGHATLYWYQQILGQGPKLLIQFQNNGVVDDSQLPKDRFSAERLKGVDSTLKIQPAKLEDSAVYLCASSFGTLNTGELFFGEGSRLTVL.

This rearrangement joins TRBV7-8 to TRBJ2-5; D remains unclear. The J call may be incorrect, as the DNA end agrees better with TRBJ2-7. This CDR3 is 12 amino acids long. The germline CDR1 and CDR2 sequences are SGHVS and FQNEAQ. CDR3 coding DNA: TGTGCCAGCAGCCCCGAGCTATACGAGCAGTACTTC. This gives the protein CASSPELYEQYF.

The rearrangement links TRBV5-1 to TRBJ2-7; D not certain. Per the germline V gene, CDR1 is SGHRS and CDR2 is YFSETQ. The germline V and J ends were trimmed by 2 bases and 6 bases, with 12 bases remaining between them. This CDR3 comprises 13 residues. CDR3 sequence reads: CASSLIGNAEQYF. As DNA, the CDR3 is TGCGCCAGCAGCTTAATTGGGAACGCCGAGCAGTACTTC.

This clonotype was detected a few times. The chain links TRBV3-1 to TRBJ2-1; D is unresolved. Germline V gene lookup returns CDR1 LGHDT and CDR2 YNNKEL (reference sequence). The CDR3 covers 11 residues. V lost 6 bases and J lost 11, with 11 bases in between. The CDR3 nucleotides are TGTGCCAGCAGTATCCTTAGTCAGCAGTTCTTC. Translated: CASSILSQQFF.

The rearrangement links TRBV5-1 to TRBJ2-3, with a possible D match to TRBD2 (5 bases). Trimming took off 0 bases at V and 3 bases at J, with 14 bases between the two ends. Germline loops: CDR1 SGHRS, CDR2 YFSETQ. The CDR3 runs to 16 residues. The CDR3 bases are TGCGCCAGCAGCTTGGAGTGGCGGGTAAATACAGATACGCAGTATTTT. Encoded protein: CASSLEWRVNTDTQYF.

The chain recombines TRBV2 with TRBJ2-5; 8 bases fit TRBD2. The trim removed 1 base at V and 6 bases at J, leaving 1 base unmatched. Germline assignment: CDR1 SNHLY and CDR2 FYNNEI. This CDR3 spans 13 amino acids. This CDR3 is CASSEGSGKTQYF. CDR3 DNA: TGTGCCAGCAGTGAAGGTAGCGGGAAGACCCAGTACTTC. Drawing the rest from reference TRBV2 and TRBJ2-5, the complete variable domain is EPEVTQTPSHQVTQMGQEVILRCVPISNHLYFYWYRQILGQKVEFLVSFYNNEISEKSEIFDDQFSVERPDGSNFTLKIRSTKLEDSAMYFCASSEGSGKTQYFGPGTRLLVL.

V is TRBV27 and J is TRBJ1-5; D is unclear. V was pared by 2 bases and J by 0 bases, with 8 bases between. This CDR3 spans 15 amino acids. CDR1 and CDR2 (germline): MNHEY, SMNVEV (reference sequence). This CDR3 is CASSLGYHSNQPQHF. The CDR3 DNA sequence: TGTGCCAGCAGTTTAGGCTATCATAGCAATCAGCCCCAGCATTTT.

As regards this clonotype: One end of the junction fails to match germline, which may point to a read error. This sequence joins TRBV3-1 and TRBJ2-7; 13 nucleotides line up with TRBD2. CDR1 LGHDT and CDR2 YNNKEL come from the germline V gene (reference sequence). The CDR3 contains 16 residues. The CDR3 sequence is CASSHPGTSGAYGQYF. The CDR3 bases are TGTGCCAGCAGCCACCCCGGGACTAGCGGGGCCTACGGGCAGTACTTC.

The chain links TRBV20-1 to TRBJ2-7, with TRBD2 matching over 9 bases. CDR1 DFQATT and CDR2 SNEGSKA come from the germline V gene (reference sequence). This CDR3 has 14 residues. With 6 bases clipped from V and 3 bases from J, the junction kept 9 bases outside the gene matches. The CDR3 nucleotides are TGCAGTGCATCGACTAGCGGCTTACGCTACGAGCAGTACTTC. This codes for CSASTSGLRYEQYF.

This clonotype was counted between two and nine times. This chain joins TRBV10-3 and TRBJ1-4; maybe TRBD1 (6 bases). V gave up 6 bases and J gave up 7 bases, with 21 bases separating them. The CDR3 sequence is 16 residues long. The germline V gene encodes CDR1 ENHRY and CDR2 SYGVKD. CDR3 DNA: TGTGCCATCAGCCGATCCTCCAGGACAGAGGGTGAAAAACTGTTTTTT. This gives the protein CAISRSSRTEGEKLFF.

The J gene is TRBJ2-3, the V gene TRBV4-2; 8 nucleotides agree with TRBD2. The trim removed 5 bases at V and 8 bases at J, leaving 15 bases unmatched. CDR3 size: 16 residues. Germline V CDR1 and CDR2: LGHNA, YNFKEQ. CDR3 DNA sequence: TGTGCCAGCAGCGCACAAAGCGGGAGTGGTGGGGGTACGCAGTATTTT. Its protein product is CASSAQSGSGGGTQYF.

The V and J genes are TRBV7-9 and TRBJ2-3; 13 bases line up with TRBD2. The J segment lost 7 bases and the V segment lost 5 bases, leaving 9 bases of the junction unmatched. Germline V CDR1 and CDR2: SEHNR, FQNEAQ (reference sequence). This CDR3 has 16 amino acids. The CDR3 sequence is CASSPRGLAGPHTQYF. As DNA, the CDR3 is TGTGCCAGCAGCCCCCGGGGACTAGCGGGACCACATACGCAGTATTTT.

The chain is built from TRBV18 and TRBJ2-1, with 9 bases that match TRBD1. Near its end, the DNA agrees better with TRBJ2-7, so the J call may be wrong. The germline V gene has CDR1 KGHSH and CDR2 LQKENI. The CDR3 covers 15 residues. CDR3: CASSRRWTGDDEQYF. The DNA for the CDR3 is TGTGCCAGCTCGCGGCGCTGGACAGGGGATGACGAGCAGTACTTC.